Reported below is one T cell receptor (beta chain). Antigen: not known. The source of the sample is a study of T cells expressing NK-cell markers. Study-level points and caveats: For 5 to 7 donors, the dominant NKG2C+ clonotypes made up 1.0-7.0% of their CD8+ T cells. These clonotypes also led the CD3+CD56-NKG2C+ fraction in a few donors.

Template switching by 5'RACE with UMIs generated the TCR beta cDNA. Reanalyzing the 5' RACE reads, TCRdb keeps one entry per CDR3 protein, without DNA. The sample totals about 460,000 distinct CDR3 sequences. Germline-derived CDR1 and CDR2 are DFQATT and SNEGSKA (reference sequence). The CDR3 loop spans 15 amino acids. The sequence was collected from a woman aged 45-59 years in good health. Input material: blood T cells: a sorted CD56 or NKG2C T cell subset, CD4+ or CD8+ T cells, or bulk PBMC T cells (not recorded which). The V and J genes are TRBV20-1 and TRBJ2-3; TCRdb outputs TRBD2, but without DNA this stays unchecked. This chain's CDR3 is CSARVVAVGPDTQYF.